Presented here are 10 T cell receptor beta chains from one specimen sequenced in a study of cytomegalovirus exposure and HLA in healthy donors. Sequenced by immunoSEQ multiplex PCR; TCRdb stores in-frame clones only, minus some. The data show roughly 180,000 clones, with around nine tenths seen just once and around 7.2% held by the top ten. The source material was PBMCs. These receptors all come from a young man in good health and CMV-seropositive.

The chain is built from TRBV27 and TRBJ1-2; D is unresolved. The CDR3 sequence is 13 residues long. Germline loops: CDR1 MNHEY, CDR2 SMNVEV (reference sequence). The ends were cut back, 6 bases at V and 7 bases at J, with 15 bases in the middle. CDR3 protein: CASSPTFDGGYTF. CDR3 coding DNA: TGTGCCAGCAGCCCCACTTTCGATGGTGGCTACACCTTC.

This chain links TRBV7-7 with TRBJ1-4; tentatively, D is TRBD1 (5 bases). The V gene lost 1 base and the J gene lost 8 bases, with 17 bases spanning the gap. Germline V gives CDR1 SSHAT, CDR2 FNYEAQ (reference sequence). CDR3 length: 16 residues. DNA of the CDR3: TGTGCCAGCAGCTTAGGGGGCCAGGGTTTGGGAGAAAAACTGTTTTTT. Its translation is CASSLGGQGLGEKLFF.

The V gene is TRBV7-9, the J gene TRBJ1-2, with no clear D. The germline V gene encodes CDR1 SEHNR and CDR2 FQNEAQ (reference sequence). V was clipped by 1 base and J by 3 bases, with 6 bases between them. The CDR3 length is 13 residues. The CDR3 coding sequence is TGTGCCAGCAGCTTAGAGGACTACTATGGCTACACCTTC. Encoded protein: CASSLEDYYGYTF.

This clone was recorded a few times. This chain uses TRBV2 with TRBJ1-6; 9 bases line up with TRBD1. CDR1 SNHLY and CDR2 FYNNEI come from the germline V gene. The trim removed 6 bases at V and 13 bases at J, leaving 7 bases unmatched. The CDR3 totals 13 residues. CDR3 loop: CASRGQGIPPLHF. The CDR3 DNA reads as TGTGCCAGCAGAGGACAGGGGATCCCTCCCCTCCACTTT.

The chain joins TRBV2 to TRBJ2-5, with 11 positions matching TRBD1. The CDR3 consists of 15 residues. Germline values: CDR1 SNHLY, CDR2 FYNNEI. The V gene end was trimmed by 3 bases and the J gene end by 2 bases; junction bases not matched to a gene: 2. In DNA, the CDR3 is TGTGCCAGCAGTGATTGGGACAGGGGGCAAGAGACCCAGTACTTC. Translating it yields CASSDWDRGQETQYF.

This clone came up once. The chain joins TRBV7-2 to TRBJ2-2; D may be TRBD1 (6 bases). V lost 5 bases to trimming and J lost 5 bases, with 12 bases between them. The V gene's germline CDR1 is SGHTA and CDR2 FQGNSA. The CDR3 runs 14 residues. The CDR3 region has the DNA TGTGCCAGCAGCCGACAGGTTTTGACCGGGGAGCTGTTTTTT. Amino acid sequence: CASSRQVLTGELFF. The variable domain in full, with the rest retrieved from reference TRBV7-2 and TRBJ2-2, is GAGVSQSPSNKVTEKGKDVELRCDPISGHTALYWYRQSLGQGLEFLIYFQGNSAPDKSGLPSDRFSAERTGGSVSTLTIQRTQQEDSAVYLCASSRQVLTGELFFGEGSRLTVL.

The rearrangement links TRBV2 to TRBJ1-2; 9 positions agree with TRBD1. Germline values: CDR1 SNHLY, CDR2 FYNNEI. CDR3 length: 13 amino acids. The V and J ends lost 6 bases and 4 bases, in that order; junction bases with no gene match: 3. This CDR3 reads CASRGQGLYGYTF. CDR3 DNA: TGTGCCAGCAGGGGACAGGGTCTCTATGGCTACACCTTC.

The chain employs TRBV29-1 and TRBJ1-1; D is unclear. Germline-derived CDR1 and CDR2 are SQVTM and ANQGSEA. V lost 1 base, J lost 5 bases, and 17 bases lay in between. The CDR3 totals 15 residues. CDR3 sequence reads: CSVEVNPGRSTEAFF. In DNA form, the CDR3 reads TGCAGCGTTGAAGTTAATCCGGGAAGGTCGACTGAAGCTTTCTTT.

The chain uses TRBV13 and TRBJ2-7, with 9 bases aligning to TRBD1. The CDR3 runs 15 residues. Germline CDR1 reads PRHDT; CDR2 reads FYEKMQ (reference sequence). After removal of 0 bases from V and 5 bases from J, the junction contained 5 bases not matched to a gene. CDR3 residues: CASSLGGTGRNEQYF. The CDR3, as DNA: TGTGCCAGCAGCTTAGGGGGGACAGGGAGGAACGAGCAGTACTTC.

This clone appeared a single time. The chain uses TRBV30 and TRBJ1-6; possibly TRBD1 for D (5 bases). The V gene's germline CDR1 is GTSNPN and CDR2 SVGIG (reference sequence). The CDR3 spans 13 residues. The V end was cut by 8 bases, the J end by 7 bases, with 15 bases between. Written as DNA, the CDR3 is TGTGCCACGGCCGGGGGTACCAATTCACCCCTCCACTTT. As protein: CATAGGTNSPLHF.